The 30 T cell receptor beta chains below were found in one sample sequenced in a study of T cell responses to AZD1222 COVID-19 vaccine. The protocol was immunoSEQ multiplex PCR, while the TCRdb copy is restricted to in-frame clones and leaves out a portion. The sample gives 90,000 to 110,000 clones, roughly 87% of which show up once; approximately 5% is in the top ten. The sequenced sample was peripheral blood, obtained on day 0 of AZD1222 vaccination. The source is an adult in good health.

Only a few counts were recorded for this clone. The CDR3: CASSQHRDRNSPLHF. CDR3 coding DNA: TGCGCCAGCAGCCAACACCGGGACAGGAATTCACCCCTCCACTTT. The chain recombines TRBV4-3 with TRBJ1-6, with 8 bases matching TRBD1. Trimming took 2 bases from V and 7 from J; bases not matched to a gene: 4. Germline V lookup: CDR1 LGHNA, CDR2 YSLEER. The CDR3 consists of 15 residues.

The chain combines TRBV4-1 with TRBJ1-3; maybe TRBD1 (6 bases). The CDR3 sequence is 15 residues long. Germline assignment: CDR1 MGHRA and CDR2 YSYEKL. V gave up 1 base and J gave up 5 bases, with 12 bases separating them. Written as DNA, the CDR3 is TGCGCCAGCAGCCAAGTCCAGGGGATTAGAAACACCATATATTTT. Protein sequence: CASSQVQGIRNTIYF.

The V call is TRBV4-3, the J call TRBJ2-1; 7 bases fit TRBD2. Germline trimming cut 1 base from V and 0 bases from J; bases unmatched to any gene: 6. This CDR3 is 17 amino acids long. The germline gives CDR1 LGHNA, CDR2 YSLEER. CDR3 loop: CASSQGVAGSSYNEQFF. CDR3 DNA sequence: TGCGCCAGCAGCCAAGGTGTAGCGGGTAGCTCCTACAATGAGCAGTTCTTC.

The chain joins TRBV14 to TRBJ2-7; 10 bases are a match to TRBD2. Germline values: CDR1 SGHDN, CDR2 FVKESK. The CDR3 has 15 residues. Germline trimming cut 4 bases from V and 2 bases from J; bases unmatched to any gene: 5. The CDR3 here is CASSPWTSGTYEQYF. The CDR3 bases are TGTGCCAGCAGCCCCTGGACTAGCGGTACCTACGAGCAGTACTTC.

The rearrangement joins TRBV4-1 to TRBJ2-2; 7 nucleotides agree with TRBD2. From germline, CDR1 is MGHRA and CDR2 YSYEKL. This CDR3 has 14 residues. The ends lost 7 bases at V and 2 bases at J; junction bases unmatched: 4. As DNA, the CDR3 is TGCGCCAGCATTGCGGGGGATAACACCGGGGAGCTGTTTTTT. Translating gives CASIAGDNTGELFF.

The chain uses TRBV5-1 and TRBJ1-6; D is unresolved. The CDR3 is made up of 16 amino acids. Trimming took off 4 bases at V and 7 bases at J, with 18 bases between the two ends. The germline V gene has CDR1 SGHRS and CDR2 YFSETQ. The CDR3, as DNA: TGCGCCAGCAGCCCGGAGCCCTCCGGACGCAATTCACCCCTCCACTTT. Translation: CASSPEPSGRNSPLHF.

This clone turned up a few times. The CDR3 sequence: CASSFSEKTLGEQYF. The CDR3 DNA sequence: TGTGCCAGCAGCTTCAGCGAGAAAACGCTGGGCGAGCAGTACTTC. The chain is built from TRBV7-8 and TRBJ2-7; D remains ambiguous. The V end was cut by 3 bases, the J end by 6 bases, with 18 bases between. CDR1 is SGHVS and CDR2 is FQNEAQ in the germline V gene. The CDR3 is 15 amino acids.

The chain uses TRBV5-1 and TRBJ1-2, with D unresolved. Germline V lookup: CDR1 SGHRS, CDR2 YFSETQ. The germline V and J ends were trimmed by 1 base and 0 bases, with 4 bases remaining between them. This CDR3 has 13 residues. For the CDR3, the DNA is TGCGCCAGCAGCTTGAGTACTAACTATGGCTACACCTTC. Translation: CASSLSTNYGYTF.

This clone was detected only a few times. The chain couples TRBV5-1 to TRBJ1-2, with D possibly matching TRBD1 (5 bases). Trimming took off 0 bases at V and 7 bases at J, with 13 bases between the two ends. CDR3 length: 14 residues. Germline V gene data show CDR1 as SGHRS and CDR2 as YFSETQ. The CDR3 DNA is TGCGCCAGCAGCTTGGTTCAGGGTAGTGGTGGCTACACCTTC. Its protein product is CASSLVQGSGGYTF. The entire variable domain, with the rest obtained from reference TRBV5-1 and TRBJ1-2, is as follows: KAGVTQTPRYLIKTRGQQVTLSCSPISGHRSVSWYQQTPGQGLQFLFEYFSETQRNKGNFPGRFSGRQFSNSRSEMNVSTLELGDSALYLCASSLVQGSGGYTFGSGTRLTVV.

V is TRBV7-9 and J is TRBJ2-5, with D uncertain. The CDR3 has 13 amino acids. Germline V CDR1 and CDR2: SEHNR, FQNEAQ (reference sequence). The V and J ends lost 8 bases and 2 bases respectively, with 12 bases between them. CDR3 nucleotide sequence: TGTGCCAGCGGTTACATAAGTCAAGAGACCCAGTACTTC. Amino acid sequence: CASGYISQETQYF.

The genes are TRBV7-2 and TRBJ2-4; no definite D call. Germline loops: CDR1 SGHTA, CDR2 FQGNSA. V was clipped by 1 base and J by 5 bases, with 6 bases between them. The CDR3 runs 13 residues. CDR3 protein: CASSLGYQNIQYF. In nucleotides, the CDR3 is TGTGCCAGCAGCTTAGGATACCAAAACATTCAGTACTTC.

This clone was counted only a few times. CDR3 sequence reads: CASSLAQGVRSPLHF. The CDR3 DNA reads as TGTGCCAGCAGCTTAGCGCAGGGGGTGCGGTCACCCCTCCACTTT. The chain employs TRBV7-2 and TRBJ1-6; the match to TRBD1 covers 7 bases. The trim removed 0 bases at V and 10 bases at J, leaving 6 bases unmatched. Germline V CDR1 and CDR2: SGHTA, FQGNSA. This CDR3 has 15 residues. Together with reference TRBV7-2 and TRBJ1-6, the CDR3 gives the full variable domain: GAGVSQSPSNKVTEKGKDVELRCDPISGHTALYWYRQSLGQGLEFLIYFQGNSAPDKSGLPSDRFSAERTGGSVSTLTIQRTQQEDSAVYLCASSLAQGVRSPLHFGNGTRLTVT.

This clone turned up a few times. The CDR3 is CASSRGHGMATNEKLFF. The CDR3 coding sequence is TGTGCCAGCAGCCGGGGACACGGAATGGCAACTAATGAAAAACTGTTTTTT. The genes are TRBV11-2 and TRBJ1-4, with D maybe TRBD1 (6 bases). The CDR3 extends over 17 amino acids. From germline, CDR1 is SGHAT and CDR2 FQNNGV. Deletions cut 5 bases from V and 0 bases from J, with 16 bases between.

This clone was observed once. This rearrangement joins TRBV2 to TRBJ2-7; possible D gene TRBD1, 6 bases. Trimming cost V 5 bases and J 6 bases, with 20 bases left between them. Germline CDR1 reads SNHLY; CDR2 reads FYNNEI. This CDR3 region has 15 residues. CDR3 protein: CASSRDLQGVGEQYF. The CDR3, as DNA: TGTGCCAGCAGTAGGGATCTACAGGGAGTTGGCGAGCAGTACTTC.

The chain couples TRBV10-3 to TRBJ1-5; weak D call: TRBD1 (6 bases). Deletions cut 0 bases from V and 0 bases from J, with 12 bases between. CDR1 and CDR2 from the germline V gene are ENHRY and SYGVKD. There are 17 residues in the CDR3. The CDR3 is CAISESGAGRSNQPQHF. As DNA, the CDR3 is TGTGCCATCAGTGAGTCGGGGGCAGGGCGTAGCAATCAGCCCCAGCATTTT.

The gene calls are TRBV9 and TRBJ1-2, with a possible D match to TRBD1 (6 bases). V dropped 5 bases and J dropped 3 bases, with 17 bases sitting between them. The CDR3 has 15 amino acids. Germline-derived CDR1 and CDR2 are SGDLS and YYNGEE. CDR3: CASSPRGALDYGYTF. The CDR3 nucleotides read TGTGCCAGCAGTCCGAGGGGGGCACTCGACTATGGCTACACCTTC.

In its sample, this clone is medium-sized. V usage is TRBV18 and J usage is TRBJ1-5; weak D call: TRBD1 (5 bases). This CDR3 is 15 amino acids long. Germline values: CDR1 KGHSH, CDR2 LQKENI. Trimming took off 4 bases at V and 6 bases at J, with 16 bases between the two ends. In DNA form, the CDR3 reads TGTGCCAGCTCACTCGTTGGGACGGTAGGTCAGCCCCAGCATTTT. It codes for CASSLVGTVGQPQHF.

This clone was detected a few times. The rearrangement joins TRBV12-3 or TRBV12-4 to TRBJ1-3; D remains unclear. This CDR3 comprises 11 residues. The V end lost 7 bases, the J end lost 4 bases, and 5 bases lay between the germline ends. The CDR3 loop reads CASTTGNTIYF. DNA of the CDR3: TGTGCCAGCACCACAGGAAACACCATATATTTT.

V is TRBV4-1 and J is TRBJ1-2; D is unclear. The CDR3 loop spans 15 amino acids. V lost 0 bases and J 0 bases, leaving 8 bases between the germline ends. The germline V gene encodes CDR1 MGHRA and CDR2 YSYEKL. In nucleotides, the CDR3 is TGCGCCAGCAGCCAAGATCAGGTGTCTAACTATGGCTACACCTTC. Translated: CASSQDQVSNYGYTF.

The V gene is TRBV2, the J gene TRBJ1-6; 8 bases are shared with TRBD1. CDR1 and CDR2 from the germline V gene are SNHLY and FYNNEI. The V segment lost 4 bases and the J segment 6 bases; nucleotides outside the gene matches: 14. The CDR3 has 18 amino acids. The CDR3 DNA is TGTGCCAGCAGTGTGTCTCCAGGGGGCGTACGAAGTAATTCACCCCTCCACTTT. Its protein product is CASSVSPGGVRSNSPLHF.

This chain connects TRBV7-3 to TRBJ2-3, with 8 bases aligning to TRBD2. The CDR3 is 15 amino acids. The V and J ends lost 6 bases and 2 bases, in that order; junction bases with no gene match: 7. CDR1 is SGHTA and CDR2 is FQGTGA in the germline V gene. The CDR3 nucleotides are TGTGCCAGCAGTCAGACTAGCGATCCCACAGATACGCAGTATTTT. Translating gives CASSQTSDPTDTQYF.

The V call is TRBV19, the J call TRBJ1-1, with a possible D match to TRBD1 (6 bases). The V end was cut by 1 base, the J end by 5 bases, with 14 bases between. The CDR3 has 15 amino acids. Germline lookup yields CDR1 LNHDA and CDR2 SQIVND (reference sequence). DNA of the CDR3: TGTGCCAGTAGTATAGGCGCAGGGGTGGCGACTGAAGCTTTCTTT. It specifies CASSIGAGVATEAFF.

The chain recombines TRBV5-1 with TRBJ2-1, with 8 nucleotides matching TRBD1. V lost 5 bases and J lost 6; bases outside the gene matches: 7. From germline, CDR1 is SGHRS and CDR2 YFSETQ. The length of the CDR3 is 14 residues. In DNA, the CDR3 is TGCGCCAGCAGGCAGGGGGCTTCAAGCAATGAGCAGTTCTTC. Translating gives CASRQGASSNEQFF.

The chain links TRBV5-4 to TRBJ1-1; 9 nucleotides align to TRBD1. The junction had 6 bases not matched to a gene; V was cut back by 5 bases and J by 4 bases. In germline, CDR1 is SGHNT, CDR2 YYREEE (reference sequence). This CDR3 has 14 amino acids. CDR3 DNA sequence: TGTGCCAGCAGATCCGGGACAGGGATCACTGAAGCTTTCTTT. Protein sequence: CASRSGTGITEAFF.

The chain joins TRBV7-8 to TRBJ1-3; D ambiguous. The ends were cut back, 0 bases at V and 0 bases at J, with 15 bases in the middle. Germline V lookup: CDR1 SGHVS, CDR2 FQNEAQ. The CDR3 is 18 amino acids. CDR3 in amino acids: CASSLAGPSLSSGNTIYF. CDR3 nucleotide sequence: TGTGCCAGCAGCTTAGCAGGACCTTCTTTGAGCTCTGGAAACACCATATATTTT.

The chain has TRBV12-3 or TRBV12-4 and TRBJ1-1; no clear D gene. This CDR3 has 12 residues. V was trimmed by 0 bases and J by 5 bases, leaving 4 bases between them. CDR3 residues: CASSLAYTEAFF. CDR3 in DNA: TGTGCCAGCAGTTTAGCGTATACTGAAGCTTTCTTT.

The chain is built from TRBV3-1 (or the pseudogene TRBV3-2) and TRBJ2-1; no firm D call. The CDR3 runs to 16 residues. Looked up from germline, CDR1 is LGHDT and CDR2 is YNNKEL (reference sequence). Trimming stripped 0 bases from V and 2 bases from J, with 11 bases between. The DNA of the CDR3 is TGTGCCAGCAGCCAAGAAACTTTCACGACCTACAATGAGCAGTTCTTC. Its protein product is CASSQETFTTYNEQFF.

The chain carries TRBV10-1 and TRBJ2-2; no clear D gene. CDR1 and CDR2 (germline): WNHNN, SYGVQD (reference sequence). The V end was cut by 2 bases, the J end by 1 base, with 5 bases between. The CDR3 is 14 residues long. CDR3 DNA: TGCGCCAGCAGTGAGAACTTGAACACCGGGGAGCTGTTTTTT. This translates into CASSENLNTGELFF.

V usage is TRBV7-2 and J usage is TRBJ1-5; D is unclear. The V gene lost 1 base and the J gene lost 0 bases, with 7 bases spanning the gap. Germline V CDR1 and CDR2: SGHTA, FQGNSA. This CDR3 is 15 amino acids long. The CDR3 DNA sequence: TGTGCCAGCAGCTTAGACGGTAATAGCAATCAGCCCCAGCATTTT. Its protein product is CASSLDGNSNQPQHF.

The chain is built from TRBV5-8 and TRBJ2-3; TRBD2 might be the D (6 bases). V was clipped by 5 bases and J by 1 base, with 8 bases between them. The CDR3 is made up of 13 amino acids. Germline values: CDR1 SGHTS, CDR2 YDEGEE. CDR3 DNA sequence: TGTGCCAGCAGTTGGGGGGGCACAGATACGCAGTATTTT. Protein: CASSWGGTDTQYF.